Presented here are 15 T cell receptor beta chains from one specimen sequenced in a study of cytomegalovirus exposure and HLA in healthy donors (TCRdb year 2017). The library was prepared using the immunoSEQ multiplex PCR assay. The multiplex PCR relied on a mix of 60 forward primers for TCR Vbeta segments and 13 reverse primers for TCR Jbeta segments. TCRdb carries this immuneACCESS record with in-frame sequences only. Its versions omit some clonotypes, under half of them owing to an unresolved V gene in the studies checked, with the rest unexplained. For this sample the table gives about 220,000 clones, of which roughly 84% were detected only once. The ten largest clones represent roughly 0.7% of the sample. The sequencing sample was made of PBMCs. The receptor source for this set is a boy younger than 10 in good health and CMV-seronegative.

V and J are TRBV27 and TRBJ1-5; D is unresolved. There are 13 residues in the CDR3. V was pared by 5 bases and J by 4 bases, with 9 bases between. Per germline, CDR1 MNHEY and CDR2 SMNVEV (reference sequence). This chain's CDR3 is CASSLQANQPQHF. Here the CDR3 DNA reads TGTGCCAGCAGTCTACAAGCGAATCAGCCCCAGCATTTT.

A remark on this clone: The same CDR3 arises from other DNA sequences in this sample as well. The gene calls are TRBV23-1 and TRBJ1-1; 9 nucleotides line up with TRBD1. TRBV23-1 has ORF status, its function being uncertain. The trim removed 3 bases at V and 2 bases at J, leaving 4 bases unmatched. The CDR3 consists of 15 residues. The DNA of the CDR3 is TGCGCCAGCAGTCACCTGGGACAGGGAAACACTGAAGCTTTCTTT. This codes for CASSHLGQGNTEAFF.

The chain uses TRBV4-1 and TRBJ2-1, with a possible D match to TRBD2 (6 bases). The V gene lost 4 bases and the J gene lost 0 bases, with 16 bases spanning the gap. The CDR3 has 17 residues. Germline V gene data show CDR1 as MGHRA and CDR2 as YSYEKL. This chain's CDR3 is CASSLQGRESSYNEQFF. The DNA for the CDR3 is TGCGCCAGCAGCCTCCAAGGCCGGGAGAGCTCCTACAATGAGCAGTTCTTC.

DNA of the CDR3: TGTGCCAGCAGCCGACAGGGGGCTGGGGCCAACGTCCTGACTTTC. Its translation: CASSRQGAGANVLTF. V and J are TRBV14 and TRBJ2-6, with 9 bases aligning to TRBD1. Germline CDR1 SGHDN, CDR2 FVKESK. The CDR3 has 15 residues. With V trimmed by 4 bases and J by 2 bases, 0 bases remained unmatched.

The chain carries TRBV7-6 and TRBJ2-5, with a tentative D call TRBD2 (5 bases). Germline CDR1 SGHVS, CDR2 FNYEAQ. CDR3 length: 12 residues. Trimming pared 6 bases from V and 4 bases from J, leaving 9 bases between. As DNA, the CDR3 is TGTGCCAGCAGTAACAGCGGAGAGACCCAGTACTTC. Translated, it gives CASSNSGETQYF.

The rearrangement joins TRBV7-9 to TRBJ1-2; no clear D. V lost 2 bases to trimming and J lost 2 bases, with 12 bases between them. The V gene's germline CDR1 is SEHNR and CDR2 FQNEAQ (reference sequence). CDR3 size: 15 residues. CDR3 nucleotide sequence: TGTGCCAGCAGCTTACATGCGGGAGGCAACTATGGCTACACCTTC. This sequence encodes CASSLHAGGNYGYTF.

The chain employs TRBV27 and TRBJ2-5, with D perhaps matching TRBD2 (6 bases). V dropped 5 bases and J dropped 5 bases, with 18 bases sitting between them. The CDR3 spans 15 residues. Germline V gives CDR1 MNHEY, CDR2 SMNVEV (reference sequence). CDR3 sequence reads: CASSPQMGGGETQYF. For the CDR3, the DNA is TGTGCCAGCAGTCCTCAAATGGGGGGTGGGGAGACCCAGTACTTC.

This chain links TRBV11-3 with TRBJ1-2; D might be TRBD1 (6 bases). The CDR3 length is 13 residues. CDR1 and CDR2 from the germline V gene are SGHNT and YENEEA. V gave up 0 bases and J gave up 6 bases, with 8 bases separating them. Here the CDR3 reads CASSLEQGHGYTF. In DNA form, the CDR3 reads TGTGCCAGCAGCTTAGAACAGGGCCATGGCTACACCTTC.

The chain joins TRBV30 to TRBJ1-6, with D hard to call. Trimming pared 2 bases from V and 11 bases from J, leaving 10 bases between. The CDR3 spans 12 residues. Germline loops: CDR1 GTSNPN, CDR2 SVGIG (reference sequence). The CDR3 is CAWSTTGTPLHF. The CDR3 DNA reads as TGTGCCTGGAGTACCACCGGGACACCCCTCCACTTT.

The chain joins TRBV12-5 to TRBJ2-1; D may be TRBD1 (5 bases). The CDR3 spans 15 residues. The V gene's germline CDR1 is LGHNT and CDR2 FRNRAP. Trimming pared 2 bases from V and 9 bases from J, leaving 17 bases between. This CDR3 reads CASGLRGPRDGEQFF. CDR3 in DNA: TGTGCTAGTGGTTTGAGGGGTCCCAGGGATGGTGAGCAGTTCTTC.

The chain is built from TRBV19 and TRBJ1-1; 7 bases match TRBD1. This CDR3 is 15 amino acids long. Germline V gene sequence: CDR1 LNHDA, CDR2 SQIVND (reference sequence). V was pared by 5 bases and J by 1 base, with 7 bases of the junction left unmatched. CDR3 sequence reads: CASSPSSGGNTEAFF. The CDR3 bases are TGTGCCAGTAGTCCGTCCTCAGGGGGGAACACTGAAGCTTTCTTT.

As for this clone: The conserved closing phenylalanine or tryptophan is absent in this CDR3, likely reflecting a read error. The V gene is TRBV2, the J gene TRBJ1-2; 9 nucleotides align to TRBD1. V dropped 7 bases and J dropped 4; count of bases not matched to a gene: 7. Germline CDR1 is SNHLY and CDR2 is FYNNEI. CDR3 length: 14 residues. As DNA, the CDR3 is TGTGCCAGCAAAAGGGACAGGGATATCTATGGCTACACCGTC. Protein sequence: CASKRDRDIYGYTV.

The gene calls are TRBV18 and TRBJ2-7; TRBD1 matches at 9 bases. The CDR3 has 14 amino acids. J gave up 2 bases and V 3 bases, and 2 bases lay outside the gene matches. Per germline, CDR1 KGHSH and CDR2 LQKENI. The CDR3 protein is CASSPDRGTYEQYF. For the CDR3, the DNA is TGTGCCAGCTCACCGGACAGGGGAACCTACGAGCAGTACTTC.

This chain links TRBV15 with TRBJ2-7; tentative D call: TRBD1 (6 bases). Trimming pared 3 bases from V and 2 bases from J, leaving 17 bases between. The CDR3 runs to 16 residues. The germline gives CDR1 LNHNV, CDR2 YYDKDF (reference sequence). CDR3 sequence: CATSSFRGQTPYEQYF. The CDR3 nucleotides are TGTGCCACCAGCAGTTTTAGGGGACAAACACCCTACGAGCAGTACTTC.

The chain combines TRBV19 with TRBJ1-4; D might be TRBD1 (6 bases). The CDR3 has 13 amino acids. Trimming took 8 bases from V and 8 from J, leaving 15 bases between them. Germline-derived CDR1 and CDR2 are LNHDA and SQIVND (reference sequence). This CDR3 is CASEGRGSEKLFF. In DNA, the CDR3 is TGTGCCAGTGAGGGCAGGGGTTCAGAAAAACTGTTTTTT.